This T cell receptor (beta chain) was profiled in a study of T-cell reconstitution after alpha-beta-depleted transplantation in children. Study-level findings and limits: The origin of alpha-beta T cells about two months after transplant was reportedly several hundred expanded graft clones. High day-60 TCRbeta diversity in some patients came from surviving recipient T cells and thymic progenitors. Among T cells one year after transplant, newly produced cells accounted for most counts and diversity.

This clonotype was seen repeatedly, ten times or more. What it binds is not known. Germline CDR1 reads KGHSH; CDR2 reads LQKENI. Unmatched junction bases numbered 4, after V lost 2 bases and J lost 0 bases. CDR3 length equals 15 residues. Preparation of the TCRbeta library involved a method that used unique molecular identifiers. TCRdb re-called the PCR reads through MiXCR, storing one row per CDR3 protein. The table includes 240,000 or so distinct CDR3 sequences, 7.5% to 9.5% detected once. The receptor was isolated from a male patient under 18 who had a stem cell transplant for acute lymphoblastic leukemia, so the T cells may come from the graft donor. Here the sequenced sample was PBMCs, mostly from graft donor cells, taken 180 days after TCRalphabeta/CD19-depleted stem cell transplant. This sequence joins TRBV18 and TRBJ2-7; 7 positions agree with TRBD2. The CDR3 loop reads CASSPVGGSSYEQYF. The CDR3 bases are TGTGCCAGCTCACCAGTCGGCGGGAGCTCCTACGAGCAGTACTTC.